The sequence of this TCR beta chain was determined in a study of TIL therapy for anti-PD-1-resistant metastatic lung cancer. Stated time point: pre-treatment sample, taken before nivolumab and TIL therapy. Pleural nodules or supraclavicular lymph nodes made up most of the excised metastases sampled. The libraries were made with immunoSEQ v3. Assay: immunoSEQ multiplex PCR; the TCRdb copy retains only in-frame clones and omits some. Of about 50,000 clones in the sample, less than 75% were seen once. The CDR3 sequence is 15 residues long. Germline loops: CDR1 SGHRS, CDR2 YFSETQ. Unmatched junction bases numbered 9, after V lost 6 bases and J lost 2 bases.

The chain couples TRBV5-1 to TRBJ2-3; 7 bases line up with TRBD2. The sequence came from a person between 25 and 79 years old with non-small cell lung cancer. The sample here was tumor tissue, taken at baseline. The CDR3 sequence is CASNPTAGDTDTQYF. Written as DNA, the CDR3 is TGCGCCAGCAACCCGACGGCGGGAGACACAGATACGCAGTATTTT.